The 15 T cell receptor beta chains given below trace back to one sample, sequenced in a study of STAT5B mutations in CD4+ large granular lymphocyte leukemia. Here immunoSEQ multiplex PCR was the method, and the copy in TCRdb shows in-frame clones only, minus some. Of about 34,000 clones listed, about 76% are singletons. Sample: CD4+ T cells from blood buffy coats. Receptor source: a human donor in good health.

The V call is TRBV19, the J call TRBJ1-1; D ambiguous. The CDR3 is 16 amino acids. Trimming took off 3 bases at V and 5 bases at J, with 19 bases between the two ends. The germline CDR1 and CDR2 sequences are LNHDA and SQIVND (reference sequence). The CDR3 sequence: CASSIPPGRGPTEAFF. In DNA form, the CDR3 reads TGTGCCAGTAGTATCCCTCCCGGACGTGGGCCAACTGAAGCTTTCTTT. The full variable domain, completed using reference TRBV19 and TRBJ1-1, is DGGITQSPKYLFRKEGQNVTLSCEQNLNHDAMYWYRQDPGQGLRLIYYSQIVNDFQKGDIAEGYSVSREKKESFPLTVTSAQKNPTAFYLCASSIPPGRGPTEAFFGQGTRLTVV.

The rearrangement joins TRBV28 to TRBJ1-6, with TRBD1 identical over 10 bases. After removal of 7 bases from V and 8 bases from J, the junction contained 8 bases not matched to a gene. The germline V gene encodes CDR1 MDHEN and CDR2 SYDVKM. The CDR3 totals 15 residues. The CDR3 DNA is TGTGCCAGCACCTCCGGGGACAGGGGAGATTCACCCCTCCACTTT. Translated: CASTSGDRGDSPLHF.

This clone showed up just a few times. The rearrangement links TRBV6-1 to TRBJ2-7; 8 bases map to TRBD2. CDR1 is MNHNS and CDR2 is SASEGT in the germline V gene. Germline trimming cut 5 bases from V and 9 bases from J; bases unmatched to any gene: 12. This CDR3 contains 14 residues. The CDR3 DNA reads TGTGCCAGCAGTCCTACCAGCGGGGGATTTGGGCAGTACGTC. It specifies CASSPTSGGFGQYV.

The CDR3 region has the DNA TGCGCCAGCAGCTTCACCGTAGGAAACACCATATATTTT. Its protein product is CASSFTVGNTIYF. The chain has TRBV5-1 and TRBJ1-3; D gene ambiguous. Trimming took off 2 bases at V and 4 bases at J, with 7 bases between the two ends. Germline CDR1 reads SGHRS; CDR2 reads YFSETQ. The CDR3 is made up of 13 amino acids.

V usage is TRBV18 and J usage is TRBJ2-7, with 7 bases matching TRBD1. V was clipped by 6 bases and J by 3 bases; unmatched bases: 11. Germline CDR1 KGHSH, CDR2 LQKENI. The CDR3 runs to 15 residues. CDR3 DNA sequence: TGTGCCAGCTCCCCAAGCAGGGACAGCCTCTACGAGCAGTACGTC. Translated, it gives CASSPSRDSLYEQYV.

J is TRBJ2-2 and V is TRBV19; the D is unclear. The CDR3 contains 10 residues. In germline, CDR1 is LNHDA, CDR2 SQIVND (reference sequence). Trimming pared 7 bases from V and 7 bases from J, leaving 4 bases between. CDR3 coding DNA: TGTGCCAGTAAGCACGGGGAGCTGTTTTTT. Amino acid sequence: CASKHGELFF.

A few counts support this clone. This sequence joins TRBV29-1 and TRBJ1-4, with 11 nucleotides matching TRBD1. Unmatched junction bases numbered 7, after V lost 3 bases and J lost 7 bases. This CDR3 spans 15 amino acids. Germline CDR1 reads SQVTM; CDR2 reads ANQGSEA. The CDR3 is CSVEEGQGGVEKLFF. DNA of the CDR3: TGCAGCGTTGAGGAGGGACAGGGGGGCGTTGAAAAACTGTTTTTT. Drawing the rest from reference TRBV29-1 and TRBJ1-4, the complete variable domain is SAVISQKPSRDICQRGTSLTIQCQVDSQVTMMFWYRQQPGQSLTLIATANQGSEATYESGFVIDKFPISRPNLTFSTLTVSNMSPEDSSIYLCSVEEGQGGVEKLFFGSGTQLSVL.

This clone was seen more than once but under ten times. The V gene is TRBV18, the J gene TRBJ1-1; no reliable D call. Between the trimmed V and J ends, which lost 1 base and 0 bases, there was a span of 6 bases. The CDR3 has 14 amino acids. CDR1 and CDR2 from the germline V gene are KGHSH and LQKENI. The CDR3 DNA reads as TGTGCCAGCTCACCACAGGTTGTGAACACTGAAGCTTTCTTT. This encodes CASSPQVVNTEAFF. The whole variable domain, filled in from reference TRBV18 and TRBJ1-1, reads NAGVMQNPRHLVRRRGQEARLRCSPMKGHSHVYWYRQLPEEGLKFMVYLQKENIIDESGMPKERFSAEFPKEGPSILRIQQVVRGDSAAYFCASSPQVVNTEAFFGQGTRLTVV.

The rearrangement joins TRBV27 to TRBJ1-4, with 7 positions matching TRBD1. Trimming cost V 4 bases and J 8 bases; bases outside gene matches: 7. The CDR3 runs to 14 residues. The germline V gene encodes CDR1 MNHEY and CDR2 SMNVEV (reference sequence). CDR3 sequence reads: CASSSKQGREKLFF. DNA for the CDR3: TGTGCCAGCAGTTCAAAACAGGGGAGGGAAAAACTGTTTTTT.

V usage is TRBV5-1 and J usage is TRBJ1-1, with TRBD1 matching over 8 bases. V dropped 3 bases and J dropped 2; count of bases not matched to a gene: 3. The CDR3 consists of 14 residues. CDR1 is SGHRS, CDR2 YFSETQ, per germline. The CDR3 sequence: CASSSQGGNTEAFF. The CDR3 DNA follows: TGCGCCAGCAGCTCACAGGGGGGCAACACTGAAGCTTTCTTT.

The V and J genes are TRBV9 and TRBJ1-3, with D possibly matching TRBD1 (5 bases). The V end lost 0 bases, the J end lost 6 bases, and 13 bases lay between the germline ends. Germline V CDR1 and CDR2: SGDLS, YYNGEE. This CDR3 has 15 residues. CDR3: CASSVERGGENTIYF. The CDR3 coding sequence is TGTGCCAGCAGCGTAGAAAGGGGTGGGGAAAACACCATATATTTT. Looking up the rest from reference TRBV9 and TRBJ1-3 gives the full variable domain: DSGVTQTPKHLITATGQRVTLRCSPRSGDLSVYWYQQSLDQGLQFLIQYYNGEERAKGNILERFSAQQFPDLHSELNLSSLELGDSALYFCASSVERGGENTIYFGEGSWLTVV.

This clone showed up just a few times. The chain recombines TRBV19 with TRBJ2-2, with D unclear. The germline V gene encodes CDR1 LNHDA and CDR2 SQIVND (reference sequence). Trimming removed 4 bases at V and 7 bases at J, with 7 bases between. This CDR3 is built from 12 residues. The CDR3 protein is CASSSLGGELFF. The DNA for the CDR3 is TGTGCCAGTAGTAGTCTGGGCGGGGAGCTGTTTTTT. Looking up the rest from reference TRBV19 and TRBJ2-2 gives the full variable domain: DGGITQSPKYLFRKEGQNVTLSCEQNLNHDAMYWYRQDPGQGLRLIYYSQIVNDFQKGDIAEGYSVSREKKESFPLTVTSAQKNPTAFYLCASSSLGGELFFGEGSRLTVL.

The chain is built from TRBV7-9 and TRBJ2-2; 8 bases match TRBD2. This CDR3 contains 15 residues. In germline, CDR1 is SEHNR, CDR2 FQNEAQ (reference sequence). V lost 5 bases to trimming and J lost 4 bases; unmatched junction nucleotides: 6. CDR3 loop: CASSPRGGSTGELFF. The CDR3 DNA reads TGTGCCAGCAGCCCACGCGGGGGGAGCACCGGGGAGCTGTTTTTT.

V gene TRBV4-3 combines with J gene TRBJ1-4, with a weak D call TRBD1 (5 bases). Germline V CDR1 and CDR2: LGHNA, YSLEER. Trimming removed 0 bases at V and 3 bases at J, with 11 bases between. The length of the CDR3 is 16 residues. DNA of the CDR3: TGCGCCAGCAGCCAAGACTGGGCGGGGGCTAATGAAAAACTGTTTTTT. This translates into CASSQDWAGANEKLFF.

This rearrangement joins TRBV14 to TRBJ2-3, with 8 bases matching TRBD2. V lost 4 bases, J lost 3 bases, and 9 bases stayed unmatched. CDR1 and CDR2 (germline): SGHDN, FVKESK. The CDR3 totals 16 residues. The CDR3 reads CASSPGGGRRTDTQYF. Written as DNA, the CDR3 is TGTGCCAGCAGCCCCGGGGGGGGGAGGAGGACAGATACGCAGTATTTT.